These 7 T cell receptor beta chains came from one sample sequenced in a study of regulatory T cells in long-lasting Graves disease. iRepertoire HTBI primers and Arm-PCR of CDR3 regions built TCR beta libraries. TCRdb redid the calling of the multiplex PCR reads with MiXCR, one entry per CDR3 protein. This table has about 310,000 distinct CDR3 sequences, more than 15% appearing once. Time point in this sample: newly diagnosed GD, antithyroid drugs for less than 3 months. With RNA extracted from PBMCs as input, the TCR library was made. This material consisted of peripheral blood mononuclear cells (PBMCs), taken at new diagnosis, from a patient treated with antithyroid drugs. Receptors originate from a female donor with Graves disease.

This clonotype has at least ten counts. V is TRBV19 and J is TRBJ2-7; 9 positions agree with TRBD2. CDR1 and CDR2 from the germline V gene are LNHDA and SQIVND (reference sequence). This CDR3 has 15 amino acids. The J segment lost 3 bases and the V segment lost 3 bases, leaving 6 bases of the junction unmatched. CDR3 in amino acids: CASSMVASGIYEQYF. CDR3 coding DNA: TGTGCCAGTAGTATGGTGGCTAGCGGGATCTACGAGCAGTACTTC.

The J gene is TRBJ2-3, the V gene TRBV19; D is tentatively TRBD1 or TRBD2 (6 bases each). The CDR3 spans 14 residues. V was cut by 9 bases and J by 0 bases, with 13 bases left in between. CDR1 LNHDA and CDR2 SQIVND come from the germline V gene (reference sequence). CDR3 protein: CASAGGLSTDTQYF. The CDR3 DNA follows: TGTGCCAGCGCTGGGGGGCTTAGCACAGATACGCAGTATTTT.

This chain links TRBV12-3 or TRBV12-4 with TRBJ2-1; D possibly corresponds to TRBD2 (5 bases). The CDR3 covers 11 residues. The germline V and J ends were trimmed by 7 bases and 10 bases, with 11 bases remaining between them. CDR3 bases: TGTGCCAGCATGTGGGGAGTGGAGCAGTTCTTC. Its protein product is CASMWGVEQFF.

The chain carries TRBV9 and TRBJ2-5; D is unresolved. CDR3 length: 14 residues. From germline, CDR1 is SGDLS and CDR2 YYNGEE. V was shortened by 0 bases and J by 3 bases, with 9 bases between the two germline ends. For the CDR3, the DNA is TGTGCCAGCAGCGTAGATCTTCTGGAAGAGACCCAGTACTTC. This encodes CASSVDLLEETQYF.

This clonotype was observed at least ten times. The chain links TRBV20-1 to TRBJ2-7; a weak D match, TRBD2 (5 bases). CDR3 length: 15 amino acids. Germline-derived CDR1 and CDR2 are DFQATT and SNEGSKA (reference sequence). V lost 6 bases and J 0 bases, leaving 18 bases between the germline ends. CDR3 coding DNA: TGCAGTGCCAGTGTGGAGGACTCGCCCTCCTACGAGCAGTACTTC. This codes for CSASVEDSPSYEQYF.

This clonotype came up many times. This chain links TRBV7-2 with TRBJ2-2; D gene unclear. The CDR3 has 13 residues. Germline assignment: CDR1 SGHTA and CDR2 FQGNSA. V was trimmed by 3 bases and J by 6 bases, leaving 8 bases between them. The CDR3 DNA reads TGTGCCAGCAGCTTCGGATGGGCCGGGGAGCTGTTTTTT. Translated: CASSFGWAGELFF.

This clonotype appeared a single time. A much larger clone is a single base away; this may be a read error. The chain is built from TRBV30 and TRBJ2-2; 8 nucleotides match TRBD2. Germline CDR1 reads GTSNPN; CDR2 reads SVGIG (reference sequence). The CDR3 extends over 16 amino acids. V lost 2 bases, J lost 6 bases, and 11 bases stayed unmatched. In DNA, the CDR3 is TGTGCCTGGAGTAGGACTATCGGGAGGGCCGCCGGGGAGCTGTTTTTT. Residues: CAWSRTIGRAAGELFF.